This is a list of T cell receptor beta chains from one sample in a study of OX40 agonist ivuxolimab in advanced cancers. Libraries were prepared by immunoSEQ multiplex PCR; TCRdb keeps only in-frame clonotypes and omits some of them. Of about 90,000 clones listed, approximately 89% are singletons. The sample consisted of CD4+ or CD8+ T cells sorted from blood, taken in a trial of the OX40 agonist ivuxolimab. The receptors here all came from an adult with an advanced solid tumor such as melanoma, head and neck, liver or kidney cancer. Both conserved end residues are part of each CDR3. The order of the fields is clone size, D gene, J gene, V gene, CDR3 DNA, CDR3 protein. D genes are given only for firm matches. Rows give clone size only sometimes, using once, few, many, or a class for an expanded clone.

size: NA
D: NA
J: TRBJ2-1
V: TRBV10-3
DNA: TGTGCCATCAGTGAGTCAAATGAGCAGTTCTTC
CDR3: CAISESNEQFF

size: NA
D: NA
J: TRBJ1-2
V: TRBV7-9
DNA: TGTGCCAGCGCAGTCAGGGAATTGGGCTATGGCTACACCTTC
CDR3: CASAVRELGYGYTF

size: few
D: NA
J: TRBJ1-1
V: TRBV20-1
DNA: TGCAGTGTTCCATGGGGCACTGAAGCTTTCTTT
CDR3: CSVPWGTEAFF

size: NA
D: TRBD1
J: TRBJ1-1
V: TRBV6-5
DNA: TGTGCCAGCGGGGACAGAAACACTGAAGCTTTCTTT
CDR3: CASGDRNTEAFF

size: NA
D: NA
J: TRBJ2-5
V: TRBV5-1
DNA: TGCGCCAGCAGCCACTGGGGGACGGAGACCCAGTACTTC
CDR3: CASSHWGTETQYF

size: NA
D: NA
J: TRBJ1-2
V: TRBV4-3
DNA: TGCGCCAGCTCAAAGGGGCAAAGAGATGGCTACACCTTC
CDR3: CASSKGQRDGYTF

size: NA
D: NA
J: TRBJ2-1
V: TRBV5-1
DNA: TGCGCCAGCAGCTTGTCCAATGAGCAGTTCTTC
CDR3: CASSLSNEQFF

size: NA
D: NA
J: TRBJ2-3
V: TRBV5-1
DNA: TGCGCCAGCAGCTTCACAGGGTTTCCAGATACGCAGTATTTT
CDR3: CASSFTGFPDTQYF

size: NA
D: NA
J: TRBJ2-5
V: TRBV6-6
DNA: TGTGCCAGCAGTCTGTTTATGGCCCAGTACTTC
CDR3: CASSLFMAQYF

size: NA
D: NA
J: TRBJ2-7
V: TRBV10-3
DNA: TGTGCCATCAGGATAACAGAGACTTCCTACGAGCAGTACTTC
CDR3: CAIRITETSYEQYF

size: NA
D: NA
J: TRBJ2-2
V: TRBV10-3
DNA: TGTGCCATCAGTGGCGGGAAGACCGGGGAGCTGTTTTTT
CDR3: CAISGGKTGELFF

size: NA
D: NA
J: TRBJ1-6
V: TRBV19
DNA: TGTGCCAGTAGTACTAGCGTGAATTCACCCCTCCACTTT
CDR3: CASSTSVNSPLHF

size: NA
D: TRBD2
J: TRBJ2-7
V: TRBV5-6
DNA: TGTGCCAGCAGCTTGCCGACTAGCGGTCAACACGGGGAGCAGTACTTC
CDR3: CASSLPTSGQHGEQYF

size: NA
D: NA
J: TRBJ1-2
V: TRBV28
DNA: TGTGCCAGCAGTTTCGCAGGCTCCTACTATGGCTACACCTTC
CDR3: CASSFAGSYYGYTF

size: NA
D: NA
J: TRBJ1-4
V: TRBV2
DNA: TGTGCCAGCACGTCGAGAACTAATGAAAAACTGTTTTTT
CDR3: CASTSRTNEKLFF

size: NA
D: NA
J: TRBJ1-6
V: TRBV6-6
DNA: TGTGCCAGCAGTTATCAGCAGGGTTCGGGTTCACCCCTCCACTTT
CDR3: CASSYQQGSGSPLHF

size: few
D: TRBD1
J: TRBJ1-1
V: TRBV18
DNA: TGTGCCAGCTCGGCGTCAGGGGGCACTGAAGCTTTCTTT
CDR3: CASSASGGTEAFF

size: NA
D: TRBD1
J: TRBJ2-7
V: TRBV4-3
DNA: TGCGCCAGCAGCCAAGAAGCTGGACAGGGGGCGGCCTTGATCTCCTACGAGCAGTACTTC
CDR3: CASSQEAGQGAALISYEQYF

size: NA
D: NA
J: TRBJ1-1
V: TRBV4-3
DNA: TGCGCCAGCAGCCAAGATCCCGGGTACACTGAAGCTTTCTTT
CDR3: CASSQDPGYTEAFF

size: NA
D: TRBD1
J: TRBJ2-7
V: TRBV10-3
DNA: TGTGCCATCAGGGGGGACAGGGGAATCTCCTACGAGCAGTACTTC
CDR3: CAIRGDRGISYEQYF

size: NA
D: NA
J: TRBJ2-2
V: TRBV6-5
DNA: TGTGCCAGCAGGCGAGCCGGGGAGCTGTTTTTT
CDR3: CASRRAGELFF

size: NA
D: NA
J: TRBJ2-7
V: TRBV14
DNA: TGTGCCAGCAGCAGCGAGGGGCGGGATCCCTACGAGCAGTACTTC
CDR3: CASSSEGRDPYEQYF

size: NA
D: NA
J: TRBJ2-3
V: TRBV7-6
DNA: TGTGCCAGCAGCTTAAGCAGGGCTAGCACAGATACGCAGTATTTT
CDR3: CASSLSRASTDTQYF

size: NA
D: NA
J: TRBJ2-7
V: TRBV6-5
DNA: TGTGCCAGCACCTTGGTACTAGCAATCTACGAGCAGTACTTC
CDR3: CASTLVLAIYEQYF

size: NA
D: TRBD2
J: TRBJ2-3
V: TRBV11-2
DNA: TGTGCCAGCAGCTTCCGCGCGGTGCCTAGCGGGAGGGGGATAGATACGCAGTATTTT
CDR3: CASSFRAVPSGRGIDTQYF

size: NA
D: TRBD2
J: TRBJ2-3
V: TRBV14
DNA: TGTGCCAGCAGCGACCACTGGGGGACTAGCGGGGGGGCACGCACAGATACGCAGTATTTT
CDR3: CASSDHWGTSGGARTDTQYF

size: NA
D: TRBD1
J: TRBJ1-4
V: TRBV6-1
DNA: TGTGCCAGCAGTGAACCGACAGGGGATGAAAAACTGTTTTTT
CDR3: CASSEPTGDEKLFF

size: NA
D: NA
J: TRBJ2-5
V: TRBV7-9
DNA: TGTGCCAGCAGCTTAGGAACCACTAGCACGGAGACCCAGTACTTC
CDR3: CASSLGTTSTETQYF

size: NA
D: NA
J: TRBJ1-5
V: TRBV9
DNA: TGTGCCAGCAGCGTCAGGGTGAATCAGCCCCAGCATTTT
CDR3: CASSVRVNQPQHF

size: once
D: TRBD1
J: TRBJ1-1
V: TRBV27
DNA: TGTGCCAGCAAGCCCATGGGACAGGGGTTCACTGAAGCTTTCTTT
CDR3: CASKPMGQGFTEAFF

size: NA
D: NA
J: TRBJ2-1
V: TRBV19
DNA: TGTGCCAGTAGTTGGGGCAGCTCCTACAATGAGCAGTTCTTC
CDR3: CASSWGSSYNEQFF

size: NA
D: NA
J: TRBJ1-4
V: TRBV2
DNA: TGTGCCAGCAGTGAGGACGGACTAAATGAAAAACTGTTTTTT
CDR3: CASSEDGLNEKLFF

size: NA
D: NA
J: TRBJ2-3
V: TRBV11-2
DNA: TGTGCCAGCAGCTTAGGGAGGCCAGATACGCAGTATTTT
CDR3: CASSLGRPDTQYF

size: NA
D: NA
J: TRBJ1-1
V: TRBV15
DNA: TGTGCCACCAGCAGAGGTCCGGTAGGAGGGTACACTGAAGCTTTCTTT
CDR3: CATSRGPVGGYTEAFF

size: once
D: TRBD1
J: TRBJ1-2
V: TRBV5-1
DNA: TGCGCCAGCAGCATCAACGGACAGGGGGTCTATGGCTACACCTTC
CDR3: CASSINGQGVYGYTF

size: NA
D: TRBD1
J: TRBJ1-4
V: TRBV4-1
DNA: TGCGCCAGCAGCCGACAGGGGGTGAGAGGCGAAAAACTGTTTTTT
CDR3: CASSRQGVRGEKLFF

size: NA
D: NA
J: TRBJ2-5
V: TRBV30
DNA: TGTGCCTGGAGTTCCGTCCTACACTTACAAGAGACCCAGTACTTC
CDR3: CAWSSVLHLQETQYF

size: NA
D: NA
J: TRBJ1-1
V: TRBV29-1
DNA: TGCAGCGTTGAAGAGGGGGGAGCTGAAGCTTTCTTT
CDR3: CSVEEGGAEAFF

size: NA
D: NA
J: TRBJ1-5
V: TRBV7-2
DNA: TGTGCCAGCAGCTTAGACGGGACAAGAGGTCAGCCCCAGCATTTT
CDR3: CASSLDGTRGQPQHF

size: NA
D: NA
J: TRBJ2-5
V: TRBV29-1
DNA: TGCAGCGAGGCTGGGGGCACACAAGAGACCCAGTACTTC
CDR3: CSEAGGTQETQYF

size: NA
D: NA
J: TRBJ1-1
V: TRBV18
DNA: TGTGCCAGCTCGCGGTCAAGGGACTGGGGTGAAGCTTTCTTT
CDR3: CASSRSRDWGEAFF

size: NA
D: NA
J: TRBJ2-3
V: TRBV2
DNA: TGTGCCAGCGCCAGACGAGACACTTCCTTTTTGTATTTT
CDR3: CASARRDTSFLYF

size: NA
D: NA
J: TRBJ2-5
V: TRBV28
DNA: TGTGCCAGCAGTCCAGGGGAAATGGCGGAGACCCAGTACTTC
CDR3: CASSPGEMAETQYF

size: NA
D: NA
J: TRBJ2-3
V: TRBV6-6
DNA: TGTGCCAGCAGGCCAGGGACTACAGATACGCAGTATTTT
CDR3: CASRPGTTDTQYF

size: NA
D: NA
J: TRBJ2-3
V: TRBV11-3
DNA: TGTGCCAGCAGCTTCGGTGAGACTAGCACAGATACGCAGTATTTT
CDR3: CASSFGETSTDTQYF

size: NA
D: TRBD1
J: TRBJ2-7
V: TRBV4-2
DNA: TGTGCCAGCAGCCTCACCGGGACAGCGGTCGAGCAGTACTTC
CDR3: CASSLTGTAVEQYF

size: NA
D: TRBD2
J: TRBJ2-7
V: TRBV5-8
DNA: TGTGCCAGCCAAAGAGCGGGGGAGGCCAGGAGATGGGGGGAGCAGTACTTC
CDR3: CASQRAGEARRWGEQYF

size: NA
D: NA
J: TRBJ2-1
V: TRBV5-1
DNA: TGCGCCAGCAGCTTGGACGAGGGACCTTCCTACAATGAGCAGTTCTTC
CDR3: CASSLDEGPSYNEQFF

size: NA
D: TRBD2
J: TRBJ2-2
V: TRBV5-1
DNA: TGCGCCGGCAGCTTGGGACTAGCGGGAGGAACTACCGGGGAGCTGTTTTTT
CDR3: CAGSLGLAGGTTGELFF

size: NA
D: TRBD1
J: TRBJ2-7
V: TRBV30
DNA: TGTGCCTGGGGGGACAGGCCCTACGAGCAGTACTTC
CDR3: CAWGDRPYEQYF

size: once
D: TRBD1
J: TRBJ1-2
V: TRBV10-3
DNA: TGTGCCATCAGTGACCTCGGGACAGGGGCATCGTATGGCTACACCTTC
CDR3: CAISDLGTGASYGYTF

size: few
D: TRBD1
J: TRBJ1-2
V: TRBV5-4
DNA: TGTGCCAGCAGCGAGGACAGGGGGCCTCCTAACTATGGCTACACCTTC
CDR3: CASSEDRGPPNYGYTF

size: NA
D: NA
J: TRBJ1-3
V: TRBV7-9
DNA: TGTGCCAGCAGCCCCGGGACCGGTGGAAACACCATATATTTT
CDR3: CASSPGTGGNTIYF